This paragraph covers one T cell receptor beta chain sequence. This entry is derived from a study of blood T cell repertoires in COVID-19. Across the study: Acute and convalescent COVID-19 specimens originated in the United States, Italy and Spain. Sample material is recorded as cDNA or gDNA derived from T cells, B-cell-depleted T cells, or PBMCs.

Trimming took off 0 bases at V and 0 bases at J, with 11 bases between the two ends. Germline loops: CDR1 SGHRS, CDR2 YFSETQ. The length of the CDR3 is 16 residues. Original analysis: Nucleated cell counts were estimated from reference gene primer amplification. The method was immunoSEQ multiplex PCR; TCRdb's version includes in-frame clones alone and lacks a portion of them. V, J and clone size reflect that table, while D and trimming were determined from the DNA. The sample consists of some 250,000 clones, 86% of them appearing once. Source material: peripheral blood. The TCR was taken from a man older than 75 with acute or convalescent COVID-19. The J gene is TRBJ2-3, the V gene TRBV5-1, with TRBD2 as a possible D gene (6 bases). The CDR3 DNA is TGCGCCAGCAGCTTGGGCGGCGGAGGGAGCACAGATACGCAGTATTTT. Its translation: CASSLGGGGSTDTQYF.